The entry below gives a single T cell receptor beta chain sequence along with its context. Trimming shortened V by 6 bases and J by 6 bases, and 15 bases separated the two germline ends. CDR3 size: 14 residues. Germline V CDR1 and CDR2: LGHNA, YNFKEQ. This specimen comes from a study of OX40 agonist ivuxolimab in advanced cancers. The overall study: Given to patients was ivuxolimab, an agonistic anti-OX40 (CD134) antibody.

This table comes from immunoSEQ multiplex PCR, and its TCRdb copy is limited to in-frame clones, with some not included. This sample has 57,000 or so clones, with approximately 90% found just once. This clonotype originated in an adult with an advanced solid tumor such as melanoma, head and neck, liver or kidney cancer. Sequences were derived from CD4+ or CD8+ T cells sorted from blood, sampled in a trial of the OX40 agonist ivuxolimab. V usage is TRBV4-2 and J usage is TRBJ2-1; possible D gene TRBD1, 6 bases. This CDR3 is CASSTGPLSNEQFF. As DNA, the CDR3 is TGTGCCAGCAGTACAGGGCCCTTGTCCAATGAGCAGTTCTTC.